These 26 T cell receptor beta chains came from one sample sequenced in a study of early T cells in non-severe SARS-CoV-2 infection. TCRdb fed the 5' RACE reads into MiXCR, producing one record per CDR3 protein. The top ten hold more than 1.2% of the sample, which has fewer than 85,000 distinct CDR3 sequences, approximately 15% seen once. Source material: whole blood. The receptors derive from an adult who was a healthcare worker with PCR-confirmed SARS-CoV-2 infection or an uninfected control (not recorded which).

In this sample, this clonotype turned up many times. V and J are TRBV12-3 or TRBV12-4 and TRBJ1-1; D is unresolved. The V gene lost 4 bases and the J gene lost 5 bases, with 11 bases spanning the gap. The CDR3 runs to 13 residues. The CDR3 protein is CASSSNRRTEAFF. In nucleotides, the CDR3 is TGTGCCAGCAGTTCGAATCGGCGGACTGAAGCTTTCTTT.

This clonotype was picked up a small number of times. CDR3 nucleotide sequence: TGCAGTGCTAGCGGGGGGGCCCAAGAGACCCAGTACTTC. Protein: CSASGGAQETQYF. This chain joins TRBV20-1 and TRBJ2-5, with 8 bases matching TRBD2. V dropped 3 bases and J dropped 1; count of bases not matched to a gene: 1. The CDR3 loop spans 13 amino acids. From germline, CDR1 is DFQATT and CDR2 SNEGSKA (reference sequence).

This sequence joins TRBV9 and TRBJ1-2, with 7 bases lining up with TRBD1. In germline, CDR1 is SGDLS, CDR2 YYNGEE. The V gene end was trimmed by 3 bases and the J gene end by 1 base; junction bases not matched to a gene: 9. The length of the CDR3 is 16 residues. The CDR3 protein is CASSGSRQGGNYGYTF. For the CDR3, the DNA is TGTGCCAGCAGCGGGAGCCGACAGGGTGGTAACTATGGCTACACCTTC.

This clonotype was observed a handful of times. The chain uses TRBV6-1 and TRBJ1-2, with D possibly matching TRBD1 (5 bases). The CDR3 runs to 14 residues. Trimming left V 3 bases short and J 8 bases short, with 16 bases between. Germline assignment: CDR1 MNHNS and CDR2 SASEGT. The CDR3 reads CASSEGVGPRGYTF. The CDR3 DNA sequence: TGTGCCAGCAGTGAGGGGGTCGGTCCGCGAGGCTACACCTTC.

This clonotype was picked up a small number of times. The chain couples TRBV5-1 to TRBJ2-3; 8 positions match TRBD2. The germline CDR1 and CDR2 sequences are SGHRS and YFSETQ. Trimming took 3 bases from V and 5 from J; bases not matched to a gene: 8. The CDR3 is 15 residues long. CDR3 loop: CASSSGLAWRDTQYF. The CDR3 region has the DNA TGCGCCAGCAGCTCCGGACTAGCTTGGAGAGATACGCAGTATTTT. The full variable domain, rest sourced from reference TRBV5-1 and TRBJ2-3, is KAGVTQTPRYLIKTRGQQVTLSCSPISGHRSVSWYQQTPGQGLQFLFEYFSETQRNKGNFPGRFSGRQFSNSRSEMNVSTLELGDSALYLCASSSGLAWRDTQYFGPGTRLTVL.

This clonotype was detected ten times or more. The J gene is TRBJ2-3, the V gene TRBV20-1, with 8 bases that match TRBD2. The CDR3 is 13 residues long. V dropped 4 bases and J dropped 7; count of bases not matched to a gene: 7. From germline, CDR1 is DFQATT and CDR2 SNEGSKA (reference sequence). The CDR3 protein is CSANGGGLHTQYF. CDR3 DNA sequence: TGCAGTGCTAACGGGGGGGGCCTCCATACGCAGTATTTT.

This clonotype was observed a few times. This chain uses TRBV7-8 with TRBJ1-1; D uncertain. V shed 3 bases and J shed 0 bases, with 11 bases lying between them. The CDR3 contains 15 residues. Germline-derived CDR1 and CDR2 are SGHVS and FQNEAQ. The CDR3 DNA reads TGTGCCAGCAGCTTTACAGCGGGCATGAACACTGAAGCTTTCTTT. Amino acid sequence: CASSFTAGMNTEAFF.

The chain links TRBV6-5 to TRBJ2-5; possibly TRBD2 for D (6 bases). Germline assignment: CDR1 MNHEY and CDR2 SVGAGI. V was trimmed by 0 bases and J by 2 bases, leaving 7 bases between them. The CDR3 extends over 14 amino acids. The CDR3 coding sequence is TGTGCCAGCAGTTACTCGCGGGGTCAAGAGACCCAGTACTTC. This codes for CASSYSRGQETQYF.

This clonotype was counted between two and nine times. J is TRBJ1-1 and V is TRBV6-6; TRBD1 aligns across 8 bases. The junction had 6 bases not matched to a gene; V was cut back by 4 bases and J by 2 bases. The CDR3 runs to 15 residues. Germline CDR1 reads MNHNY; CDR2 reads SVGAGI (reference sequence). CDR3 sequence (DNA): TGTGCCAGCAGTTCTCGGACAGGGATAAACACTGAAGCTTTCTTT. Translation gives CASSSRTGINTEAFF.

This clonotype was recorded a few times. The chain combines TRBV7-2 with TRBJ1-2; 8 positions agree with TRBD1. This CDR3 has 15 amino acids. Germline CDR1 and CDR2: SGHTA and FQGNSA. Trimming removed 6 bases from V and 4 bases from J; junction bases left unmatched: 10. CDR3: CASSPGQGGGYGYTF. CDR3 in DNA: TGTGCCAGCAGTCCCGGACAGGGTGGGGGCTATGGCTACACCTTC.

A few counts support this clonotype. This CDR3 reads CASSQAETQYF. The CDR3 DNA sequence: TGTGCCAGCAGCCAAGCGGAGACCCAGTACTTC. The chain couples TRBV6-2 or TRBV6-3 to TRBJ2-5; unclear D gene. V dropped 6 bases and J dropped 5 bases, with 7 bases sitting between them. Germline CDR1 MNHEY, CDR2 SVGEGT. The CDR3 runs to 11 residues.

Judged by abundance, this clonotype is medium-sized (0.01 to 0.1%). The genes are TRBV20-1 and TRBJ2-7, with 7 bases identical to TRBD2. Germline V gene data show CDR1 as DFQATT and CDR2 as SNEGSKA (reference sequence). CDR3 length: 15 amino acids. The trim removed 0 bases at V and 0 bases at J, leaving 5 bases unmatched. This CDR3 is CSARDPGRVSYEQYF. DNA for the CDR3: TGCAGTGCTAGAGATCCTGGGAGGGTCTCCTACGAGCAGTACTTC.

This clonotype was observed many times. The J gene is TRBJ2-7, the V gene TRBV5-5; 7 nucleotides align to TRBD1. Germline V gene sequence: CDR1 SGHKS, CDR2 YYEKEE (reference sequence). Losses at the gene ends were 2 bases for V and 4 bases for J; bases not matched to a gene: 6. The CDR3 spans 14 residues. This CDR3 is CASSFRQGPYEQYF. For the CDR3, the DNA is TGTGCCAGCAGCTTTAGACAGGGTCCTTACGAGCAGTACTTC.

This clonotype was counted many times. This chain's CDR3 is CASRLGTGGFLGTEAFF. In nucleotides, the CDR3 is TGTGCCAGCAGACTCGGGACAGGGGGGTTCTTGGGCACTGAAGCTTTCTTT. V is TRBV7-9 and J is TRBJ1-1; TRBD1 matches 11 bases. The germline V gene has CDR1 SEHNR and CDR2 FQNEAQ (reference sequence). CDR3 length equals 17 residues. V shed 6 bases, J shed 4 bases, and the junction held 13 bases outside the gene matches.

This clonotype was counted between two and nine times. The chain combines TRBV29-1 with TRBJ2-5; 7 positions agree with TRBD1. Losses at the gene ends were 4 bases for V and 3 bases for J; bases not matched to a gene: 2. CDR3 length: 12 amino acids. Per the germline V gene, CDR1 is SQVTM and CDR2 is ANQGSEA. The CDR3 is CSVGTGKETQYF. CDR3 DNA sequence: TGCAGCGTTGGGACAGGAAAAGAGACCCAGTACTTC.

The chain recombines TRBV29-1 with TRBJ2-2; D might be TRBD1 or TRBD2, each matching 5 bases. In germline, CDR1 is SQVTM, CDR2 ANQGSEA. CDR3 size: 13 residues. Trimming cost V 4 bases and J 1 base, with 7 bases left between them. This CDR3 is CSVVRGNTGELFF. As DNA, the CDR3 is TGCAGCGTTGTGAGGGGGAACACCGGGGAGCTGTTTTTT.

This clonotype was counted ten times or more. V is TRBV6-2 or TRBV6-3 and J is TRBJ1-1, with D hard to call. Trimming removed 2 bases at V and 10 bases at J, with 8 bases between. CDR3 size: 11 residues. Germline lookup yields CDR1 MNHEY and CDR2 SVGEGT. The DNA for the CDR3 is TGTGCCAGCAGTTACGGCAGTGGAGCTTTCTTT. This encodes CASSYGSGAFF.

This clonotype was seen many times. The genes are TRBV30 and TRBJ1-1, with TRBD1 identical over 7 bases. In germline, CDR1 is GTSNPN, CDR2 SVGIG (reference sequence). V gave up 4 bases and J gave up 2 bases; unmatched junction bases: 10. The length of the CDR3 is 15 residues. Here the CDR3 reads CAWTLLDRDNTEAFF. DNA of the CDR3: TGTGCCTGGACTCTACTCGACAGGGACAACACTGAAGCTTTCTTT.

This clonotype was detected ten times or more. DNA of the CDR3: TGTGCCAGCAGTGTTTTGGGTGTGAACACTGAAGCTTTCTTT. Translating gives CASSVLGVNTEAFF. The chain links TRBV25-1 to TRBJ1-1; D remains unclear. The V end lost 4 bases, the J end lost 0 bases, and 9 bases lay between the germline ends. The CDR3 runs to 14 residues. Germline CDR1 reads MGHDK; CDR2 reads SYGVNS.

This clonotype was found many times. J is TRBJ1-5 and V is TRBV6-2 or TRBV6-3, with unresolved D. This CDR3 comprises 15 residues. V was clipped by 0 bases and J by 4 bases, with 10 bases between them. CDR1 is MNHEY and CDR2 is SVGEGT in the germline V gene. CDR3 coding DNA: TGTGCCAGCAGTTACTCGGTGGAGCGAAATCAGCCCCAGCATTTT. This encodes CASSYSVERNQPQHF.

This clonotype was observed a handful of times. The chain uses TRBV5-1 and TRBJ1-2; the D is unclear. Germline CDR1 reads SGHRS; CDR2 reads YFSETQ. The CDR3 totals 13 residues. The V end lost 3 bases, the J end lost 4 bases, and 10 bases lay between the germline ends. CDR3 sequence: CASSWEVSYGYTF. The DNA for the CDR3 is TGCGCCAGCAGCTGGGAGGTGAGCTATGGCTACACCTTC.

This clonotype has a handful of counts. As DNA, the CDR3 is TGTGCCAGCAGCCAAGAGGGCGGTACAGCGGCTTTCTTT. This sequence encodes CASSQEGGTAAFF. J is TRBJ1-1 and V is TRBV14; no definite D call. Per the germline V gene, CDR1 is SGHDN and CDR2 is FVKESK. Trimming shortened V by 0 bases and J by 11 bases, and 13 bases separated the two germline ends. The CDR3 has 13 residues.

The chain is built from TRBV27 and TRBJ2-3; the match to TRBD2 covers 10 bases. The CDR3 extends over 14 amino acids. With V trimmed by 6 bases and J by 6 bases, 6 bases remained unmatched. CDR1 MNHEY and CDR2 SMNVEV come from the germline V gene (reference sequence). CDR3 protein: CASRNSGGADTQYF. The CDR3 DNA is TGTGCCAGCAGAAACAGCGGGGGGGCTGATACGCAGTATTTT.

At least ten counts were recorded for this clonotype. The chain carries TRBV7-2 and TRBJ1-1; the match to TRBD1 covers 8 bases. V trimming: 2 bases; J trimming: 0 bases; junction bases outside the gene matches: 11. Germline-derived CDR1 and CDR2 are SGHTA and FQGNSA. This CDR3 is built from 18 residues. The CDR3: CASSLRVAGGLMNTEAFF. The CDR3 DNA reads TGTGCCAGCAGCTTAAGGGTGGCAGGGGGCCTAATGAACACTGAAGCTTTCTTT. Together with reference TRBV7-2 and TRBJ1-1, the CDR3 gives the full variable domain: GAGVSQSPSNKVTEKGKDVELRCDPISGHTALYWYRQSLGQGLEFLIYFQGNSAPDKSGLPSDRFSAERTGGSVSTLTIQRTQQEDSAVYLCASSLRVAGGLMNTEAFFGQGTRLTVV.

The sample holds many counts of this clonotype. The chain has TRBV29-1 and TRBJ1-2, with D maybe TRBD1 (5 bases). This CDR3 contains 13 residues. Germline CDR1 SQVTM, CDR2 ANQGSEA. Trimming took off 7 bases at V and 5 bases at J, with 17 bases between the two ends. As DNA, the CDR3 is TGCAGCGCCACCCCGACCAGGGCATATGGCTACACCTTC. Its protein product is CSATPTRAYGYTF.

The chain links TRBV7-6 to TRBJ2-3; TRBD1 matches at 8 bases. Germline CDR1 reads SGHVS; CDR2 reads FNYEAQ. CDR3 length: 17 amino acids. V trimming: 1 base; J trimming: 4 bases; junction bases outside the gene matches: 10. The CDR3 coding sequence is TGTGCCAGCAGCTTAGTGAGCAGGGGGCGATTATCAGATACGCAGTATTTT. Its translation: CASSLVSRGRLSDTQYF.